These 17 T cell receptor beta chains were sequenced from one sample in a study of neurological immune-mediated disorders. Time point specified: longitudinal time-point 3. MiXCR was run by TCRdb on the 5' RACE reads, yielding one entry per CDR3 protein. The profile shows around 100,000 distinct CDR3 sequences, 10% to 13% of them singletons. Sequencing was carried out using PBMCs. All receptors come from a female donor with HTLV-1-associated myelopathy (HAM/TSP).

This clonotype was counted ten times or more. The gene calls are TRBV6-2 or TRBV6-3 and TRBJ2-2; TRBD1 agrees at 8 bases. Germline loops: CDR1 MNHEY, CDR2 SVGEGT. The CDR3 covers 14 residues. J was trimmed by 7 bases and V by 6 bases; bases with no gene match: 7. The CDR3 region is CASSFRGLDGELFF. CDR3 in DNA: TGTGCCAGCAGCTTCAGGGGGCTGGACGGGGAGCTGTTTTTT.

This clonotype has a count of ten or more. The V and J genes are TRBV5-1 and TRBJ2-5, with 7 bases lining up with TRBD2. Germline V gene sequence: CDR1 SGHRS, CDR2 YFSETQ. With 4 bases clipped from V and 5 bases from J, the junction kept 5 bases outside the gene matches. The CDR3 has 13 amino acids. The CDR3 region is CASSPGGTETQYF. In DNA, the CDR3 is TGCGCCAGCAGCCCCGGGGGGACGGAGACCCAGTACTTC.

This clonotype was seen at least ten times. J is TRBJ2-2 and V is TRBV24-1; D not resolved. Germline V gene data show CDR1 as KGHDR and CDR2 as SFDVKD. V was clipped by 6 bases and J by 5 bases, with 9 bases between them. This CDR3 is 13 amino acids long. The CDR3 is CATSPKQTGELFF. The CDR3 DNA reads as TGTGCCACCAGTCCCAAACAAACCGGGGAGCTGTTTTTT.

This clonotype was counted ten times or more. CDR3 in DNA: TGTGCCAGCAGTTGGACTACTCAAGTCACAGATACGCAGTATTTT. Amino acids: CASSWTTQVTDTQYF. V gene TRBV12-3 or TRBV12-4 combines with J gene TRBJ2-3; perhaps TRBD2 as D (6 bases). CDR3 length: 15 amino acids. Trimming shortened V by 4 bases and J by 2 bases, and 13 bases separated the two germline ends.

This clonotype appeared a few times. The CDR3 region has the DNA TGTGCCAGCAGCCAAGAAGTCCGGCATTCACCCCTCCACTTT. Encoded protein: CASSQEVRHSPLHF. This chain connects TRBV3-1 to TRBJ1-6; D gene unclear. The V end lost 0 bases, the J end lost 8 bases, and 8 bases lay between the germline ends. The CDR3 extends over 14 amino acids. Germline CDR1 is LGHDT and CDR2 is YNNKEL (reference sequence).

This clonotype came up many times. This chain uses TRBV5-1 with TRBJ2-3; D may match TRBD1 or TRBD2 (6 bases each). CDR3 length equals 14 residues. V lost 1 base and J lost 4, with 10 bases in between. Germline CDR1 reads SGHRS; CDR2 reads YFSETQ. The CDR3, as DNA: TGCGCCAGCAGCTTGACCGGGGGCCCAGATACGCAGTATTTT. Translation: CASSLTGGPDTQYF.

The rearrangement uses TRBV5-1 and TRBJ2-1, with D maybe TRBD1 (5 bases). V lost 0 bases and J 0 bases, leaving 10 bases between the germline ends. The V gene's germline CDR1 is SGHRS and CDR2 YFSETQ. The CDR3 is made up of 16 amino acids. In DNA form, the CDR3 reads TGCGCCAGCAGCTTGGGACAGCAAAGCTCCTACAATGAGCAGTTCTTC. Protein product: CASSLGQQSSYNEQFF.

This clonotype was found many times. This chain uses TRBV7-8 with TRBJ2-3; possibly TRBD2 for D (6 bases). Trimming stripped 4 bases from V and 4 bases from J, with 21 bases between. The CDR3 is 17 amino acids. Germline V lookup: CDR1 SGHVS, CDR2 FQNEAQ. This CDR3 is CASSSPWGDFRPDTQYF. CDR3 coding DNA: TGTGCCAGCAGCTCCCCCTGGGGGGACTTTCGGCCAGATACGCAGTATTTT.

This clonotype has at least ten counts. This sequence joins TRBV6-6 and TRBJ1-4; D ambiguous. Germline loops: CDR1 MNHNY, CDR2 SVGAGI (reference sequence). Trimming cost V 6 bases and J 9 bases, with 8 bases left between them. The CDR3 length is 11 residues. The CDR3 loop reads CASRDSQKLFF. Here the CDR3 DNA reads TGTGCCAGCAGGGACTCGCAAAAACTGTTTTTT.

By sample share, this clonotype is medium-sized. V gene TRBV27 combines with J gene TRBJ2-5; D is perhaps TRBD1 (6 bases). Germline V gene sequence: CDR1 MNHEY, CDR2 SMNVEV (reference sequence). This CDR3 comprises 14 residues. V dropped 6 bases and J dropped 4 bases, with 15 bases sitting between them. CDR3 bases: TGTGCCAGCAGATTAAGTTCGGACAGAGAGACCCAGTACTTC. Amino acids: CASRLSSDRETQYF.

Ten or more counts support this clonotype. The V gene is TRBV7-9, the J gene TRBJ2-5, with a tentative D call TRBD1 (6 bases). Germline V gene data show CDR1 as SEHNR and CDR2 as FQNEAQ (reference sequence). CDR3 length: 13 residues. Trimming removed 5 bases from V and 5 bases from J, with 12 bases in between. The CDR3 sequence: CASSQGFEETQYF. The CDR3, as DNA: TGTGCCAGCAGCCAGGGGTTCGAGGAGACCCAGTACTTC.

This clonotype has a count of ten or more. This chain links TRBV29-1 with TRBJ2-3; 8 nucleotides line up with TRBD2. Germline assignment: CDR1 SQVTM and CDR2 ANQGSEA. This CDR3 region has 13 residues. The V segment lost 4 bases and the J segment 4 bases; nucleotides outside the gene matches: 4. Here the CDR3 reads CSVGGLGADTQYF. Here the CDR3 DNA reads TGCAGCGTTGGGGGACTAGGGGCAGATACGCAGTATTTT.

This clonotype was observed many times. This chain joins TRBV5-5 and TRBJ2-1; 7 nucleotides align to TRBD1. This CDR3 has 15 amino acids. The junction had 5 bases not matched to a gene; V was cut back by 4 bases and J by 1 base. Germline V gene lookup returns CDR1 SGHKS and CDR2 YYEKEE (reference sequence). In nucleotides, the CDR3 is TGTGCCAGCAGCAGCGACAGGGCTTCCTACAATGAGCAGTTCTTC. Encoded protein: CASSSDRASYNEQFF.

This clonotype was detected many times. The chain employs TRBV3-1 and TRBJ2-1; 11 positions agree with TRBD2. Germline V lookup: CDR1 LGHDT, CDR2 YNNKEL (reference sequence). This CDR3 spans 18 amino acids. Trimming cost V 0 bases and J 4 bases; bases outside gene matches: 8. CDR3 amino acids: CASSQDRVAGGPYNEQFF. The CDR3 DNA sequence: TGTGCCAGCAGCCAAGATCGGGTAGCGGGGGGGCCATACAATGAGCAGTTCTTC.

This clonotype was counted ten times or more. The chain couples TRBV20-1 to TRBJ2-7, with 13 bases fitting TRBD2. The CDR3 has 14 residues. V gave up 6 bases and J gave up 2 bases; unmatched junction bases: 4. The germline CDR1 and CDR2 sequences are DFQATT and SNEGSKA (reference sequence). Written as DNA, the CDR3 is TGCAGTGCCAGGACTAGCGGGGGAACCTACGAGCAGTACTTC. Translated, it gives CSARTSGGTYEQYF.

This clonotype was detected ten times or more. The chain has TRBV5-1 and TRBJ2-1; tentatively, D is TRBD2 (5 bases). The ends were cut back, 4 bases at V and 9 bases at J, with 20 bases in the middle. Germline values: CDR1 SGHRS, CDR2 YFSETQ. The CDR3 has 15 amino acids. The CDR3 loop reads CASSDLFGPGVEQFF. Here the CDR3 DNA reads TGCGCCAGCAGCGACCTCTTTGGCCCCGGGGTTGAGCAGTTCTTC. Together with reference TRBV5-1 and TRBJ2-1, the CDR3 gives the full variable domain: KAGVTQTPRYLIKTRGQQVTLSCSPISGHRSVSWYQQTPGQGLQFLFEYFSETQRNKGNFPGRFSGRQFSNSRSEMNVSTLELGDSALYLCASSDLFGPGVEQFFGPGTRLTVL.

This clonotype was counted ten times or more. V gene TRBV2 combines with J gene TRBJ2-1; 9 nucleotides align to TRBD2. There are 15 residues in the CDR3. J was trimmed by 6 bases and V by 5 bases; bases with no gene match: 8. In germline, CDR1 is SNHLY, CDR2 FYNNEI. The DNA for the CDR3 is TGTGCCAGCAGTCCACTAGCGGGTGCCACCAATGAGCAGTTCTTC. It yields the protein CASSPLAGATNEQFF.